These 22 T cell receptor beta chains were all obtained from the same sample, sequenced in a study of cytomegalovirus exposure and HLA in healthy donors. Only in-frame clones appear in the TCRdb table, and some are missing; sequencing was by immunoSEQ multiplex PCR. The repertoire includes about 340,000 clones, 86% of them detected once, and over 0.8% sits in the top ten. Sample: PBMCs. The receptor source for this set is a woman aged 18-30 years in good health and CMV-seronegative.

The genes are TRBV4-2 and TRBJ2-7; 12 bases are a match to TRBD2. Germline loops: CDR1 LGHNA, CDR2 YNFKEQ. This CDR3 is built from 15 residues. With V trimmed by 4 bases and J by 6 bases, 7 bases remained unmatched. DNA for the CDR3: TGTGCCAGCAGCCCTATGACTAGCGGGAGTAGCGAGCAGTACTTC. Translation: CASSPMTSGSSEQYF.

This rearrangement joins TRBV2 to TRBJ2-3, with 11 bases matching TRBD2. V was pared by 8 bases and J by 2 bases, with 6 bases of the junction left unmatched. CDR1 is SNHLY, CDR2 FYNNEI, per germline. This CDR3 has 15 residues. CDR3: CASQIAGGYTDTQYF. In DNA, the CDR3 is TGTGCCAGCCAAATAGCGGGAGGGTACACAGATACGCAGTATTTT.

The gene calls are TRBV27 and TRBJ2-3; 10 nucleotides match TRBD2. Germline-derived CDR1 and CDR2 are MNHEY and SMNVEV (reference sequence). The trim removed 3 bases at V and 4 bases at J, leaving 7 bases unmatched. The CDR3 runs 16 residues. The CDR3 DNA reads TGTGCCAGCAGTTTCCAGACAGCGGGAGGGCCAGATACGCAGTATTTT. Translation: CASSFQTAGGPDTQYF.

The sample holds one count of this clone. The same CDR3 can be traced to other DNA sequences in this sample. The rearrangement uses TRBV29-1 and TRBJ2-7; possible D gene TRBD1, 5 bases. CDR1 is SQVTM and CDR2 is ANQGSEA in the germline V gene. V gave up 4 bases and J gave up 2 bases, with 9 bases separating them. The CDR3 spans 12 residues. The CDR3 protein is CSVGQGAYEQYF. CDR3 in DNA: TGCAGCGTTGGCCAGGGTGCCTACGAGCAGTACTTC.

V is TRBV2 and J is TRBJ2-7, with 9 bases aligning to TRBD1. The germline gives CDR1 SNHLY, CDR2 FYNNEI. CDR3 size: 13 residues. The J segment lost 2 bases and the V segment lost 10 bases, leaving 6 bases of the junction unmatched. CDR3 coding DNA: TGTGCCACCACAGGGACAGGGACCTACGAGCAGTACTTC. Protein sequence: CATTGTGTYEQYF. The variable domain in full, with the rest retrieved from reference TRBV2 and TRBJ2-7, is EPEVTQTPSHQVTQMGQEVILRCVPISNHLYFYWYRQILGQKVEFLVSFYNNEISEKSEIFDDQFSVERPDGSNFTLKIRSTKLEDSAMYFCATTGTGTYEQYFGPGTRLTVT.

The chain carries TRBV4-2 and TRBJ2-1; TRBD1 matches 8 bases. The V gene's germline CDR1 is LGHNA and CDR2 YNFKEQ. This CDR3 contains 17 residues. After removal of 2 bases from V and 8 bases from J, the junction contained 14 bases not matched to a gene. The CDR3 is CASSQSFRTGNLDEQFF. The CDR3 nucleotides read TGTGCCAGCAGCCAAAGTTTCCGGACAGGGAATTTGGATGAGCAGTTCTTC.

The V and J genes are TRBV5-4 and TRBJ1-2; D might be TRBD1 (5 bases). The CDR3 has 14 residues. Germline CDR1 is SGHNT and CDR2 is YYREEE (reference sequence). The germline V and J ends were trimmed by 2 bases and 8 bases, with 16 bases remaining between them. The CDR3 spells CASSLVQSGEGYTF. The CDR3 bases are TGTGCCAGCAGCTTAGTCCAATCGGGGGAGGGCTACACCTTC.

This sequence joins TRBV9 and TRBJ2-7; TRBD2 aligns across 9 bases. The V and J ends lost 1 base and 6 bases, in that order; junction bases with no gene match: 8. Germline loops: CDR1 SGDLS, CDR2 YYNGEE. The CDR3 totals 15 residues. CDR3 sequence (DNA): TGTGCCAGCAGCGTACAGGGGCTAGCGGGGAGCGAGCAGTACTTC. Protein: CASSVQGLAGSEQYF.

This clone came up once. CDR3: CASSSSWAGVGTGELFF. The CDR3 DNA reads TGTGCCAGCAGCTCCTCATGGGCGGGAGTAGGCACCGGGGAGCTGTTTTTT. The J gene is TRBJ2-2, the V gene TRBV5-6, with TRBD2 identical over 7 bases. The V gene's germline CDR1 is SGHDT and CDR2 YYEEEE. V shed 3 bases and J 4 bases; nucleotides not matched to a gene: 12. The CDR3 has 17 residues. The variable domain in full, completed from reference TRBV5-6 and TRBJ2-2, reads DAGVTQSPTHLIKTRGQQVTLRCSPKSGHDTVSWYQQALGQGPQFIFQYYEEEERQRGNFPDRFSGHQFPNYSSELNVNALLLGDSALYLCASSSSWAGVGTGELFFGEGSRLTVL.

This sequence joins TRBV29-1 and TRBJ2-6; possibly TRBD2 for D (5 bases). The CDR3 length is 15 residues. Trimming removed 0 bases from V and 0 bases from J, with 6 bases in between. Per germline, CDR1 SQVTM and CDR2 ANQGSEA. The CDR3 loop is CSVEEGASGANVLTF. CDR3 DNA: TGCAGCGTTGAAGAGGGAGCCTCTGGGGCCAACGTCCTGACTTTC.

V gene TRBV9 combines with J gene TRBJ2-3, with D possibly being TRBD2 (6 bases). This CDR3 contains 13 residues. V was cut by 4 bases and J by 14 bases, with 20 bases left in between. In germline, CDR1 is SGDLS, CDR2 YYNGEE. CDR3 protein: CASSPVEGWQRYF. The CDR3 DNA is TGTGCCAGCAGCCCCGTGGAGGGCTGGCAGCGGTATTTT. The whole variable domain, filled in from reference TRBV9 and TRBJ2-3, reads DSGVTQTPKHLITATGQRVTLRCSPRSGDLSVYWYQQSLDQGLQFLIQYYNGEERAKGNILERFSAQQFPDLHSELNLSSLELGDSALYFCASSPVEGWQRYFGPGTRLTVL.

The chain recombines TRBV6-1 with TRBJ1-1, with D possibly matching TRBD1 (5 bases). Germline V gene lookup returns CDR1 MNHNS and CDR2 SASEGT. V shed 4 bases and J shed 1 base, with 7 bases lying between them. This CDR3 is 13 amino acids long. The CDR3 reads CASSARENTEAFF. The CDR3 nucleotides read TGTGCCAGCAGTGCCAGGGAGAACACTGAAGCTTTCTTT.

The chain employs TRBV27 and TRBJ2-5; the D gene is possibly TRBD2 (5 bases). Germline V gene sequence: CDR1 MNHEY, CDR2 SMNVEV (reference sequence). V dropped 5 bases and J dropped 2 bases, with 15 bases sitting between them. This CDR3 has 15 amino acids. The CDR3: CASSKKADLQETQYF. As DNA, the CDR3 is TGTGCCAGCAGTAAAAAAGCGGACCTGCAAGAGACCCAGTACTTC.

This clone was seen only once. This chain links TRBV9 with TRBJ2-2; the match to TRBD2 covers 7 bases. This CDR3 is 14 amino acids long. With V trimmed by 7 bases and J by 7 bases, 10 bases remained unmatched. The germline gives CDR1 SGDLS, CDR2 YYNGEE. The CDR3 nucleotides read TGTGCCAGCTCGAGCGGCGGGAGCTTCGGGGAGCTGTTTTTT. Protein sequence: CASSSGGSFGELFF.

This chain joins TRBV18 and TRBJ2-5; D may be TRBD2 (6 bases). Trimming shortened V by 4 bases and J by 4 bases, and 16 bases separated the two germline ends. The CDR3 is 15 amino acids. Germline-derived CDR1 and CDR2 are KGHSH and LQKENI. The CDR3 sequence: CASSRLEGQGETQYF. The CDR3 nucleotides are TGTGCCAGCTCACGGCTGGAGGGCCAGGGAGAGACCCAGTACTTC. Drawing the rest from reference TRBV18 and TRBJ2-5, the complete variable domain is NAGVMQNPRHLVRRRGQEARLRCSPMKGHSHVYWYRQLPEEGLKFMVYLQKENIIDESGMPKERFSAEFPKEGPSILRIQQVVRGDSAAYFCASSRLEGQGETQYFGPGTRLLVL.

V gene TRBV27 combines with J gene TRBJ1-1, with D possibly TRBD1 on 6 matching bases. Trimming cost V 6 bases and J 0 bases, with 8 bases left between them. This CDR3 has 13 residues. The germline CDR1 and CDR2 sequences are MNHEY and SMNVEV (reference sequence). CDR3 residues: CASRRQVNTEAFF. The CDR3 bases are TGTGCCAGCAGGAGACAGGTGAACACTGAAGCTTTCTTT.

The chain uses TRBV30 and TRBJ1-2; TRBD1 might be the D (6 bases). The CDR3 runs to 14 residues. Germline CDR1 is GTSNPN and CDR2 is SVGIG (reference sequence). Between the trimmed V and J ends, which lost 0 bases and 8 bases, there was a span of 16 bases. The DNA for the CDR3 is TGTGCCTGGAGTGTATACAGGGCCACTCGAGGCTACACCTTC. Its protein product is CAWSVYRATRGYTF.

This chain joins TRBV20-1 and TRBJ1-2, with TRBD1 as a possible D gene (5 bases). Looked up from germline, CDR1 is DFQATT and CDR2 is SNEGSKA (reference sequence). CDR3 length: 10 amino acids. V lost 6 bases to trimming and J lost 7 bases, with 9 bases between them. The CDR3 DNA is TGCAGTGCACGCAGGGCTGGCTACACCTTC. This codes for CSARRAGYTF.

The genes are TRBV28 and TRBJ2-1, with TRBD1 matching over 9 bases. Germline V gene data show CDR1 as MDHEN and CDR2 as SYDVKM. There are 16 residues in the CDR3. After removal of 6 bases from V and 7 bases from J, the junction contained 13 bases not matched to a gene. CDR3 DNA sequence: TGTGCCAGCAGCCCTGTTAGGACCGACAGGGGGAATGAGCAGTTCTTC. It encodes CASSPVRTDRGNEQFF.

CDR3 in DNA: TGTGCCAGCAGTTCTCCGGGACAGGGACTCTACGAGCAGTACTTC. Translating gives CASSSPGQGLYEQYF. The gene calls are TRBV27 and TRBJ2-7, with 9 bases fitting TRBD1. Germline V gene lookup returns CDR1 MNHEY and CDR2 SMNVEV (reference sequence). The CDR3 is 15 residues long. J was trimmed by 3 bases and V by 4 bases; bases with no gene match: 7.

The V call is TRBV18, the J call TRBJ1-1; D is uncertain. This CDR3 contains 13 residues. CDR1 and CDR2 from the germline V gene are KGHSH and LQKENI. V was cut by 6 bases and J by 3 bases, with 11 bases left in between. DNA of the CDR3: TGTGCCAGCTCTCCGATGAGGGACACTGAAGCTTTCTTT. This translates into CASSPMRDTEAFF. Together with reference TRBV18 and TRBJ1-1, the CDR3 gives the full variable domain: NAGVMQNPRHLVRRRGQEARLRCSPMKGHSHVYWYRQLPEEGLKFMVYLQKENIIDESGMPKERFSAEFPKEGPSILRIQQVVRGDSAAYFCASSPMRDTEAFFGQGTRLTVV.

The chain recombines TRBV18 with TRBJ2-3; TRBD1 might be the D (5 bases). Deletions cut 3 bases from V and 3 bases from J, with 10 bases between. Germline assignment: CDR1 KGHSH and CDR2 LQKENI. This CDR3 is built from 14 residues. CDR3 in DNA: TGTGCCAGCTCACCGCCAGGGTTGACAGATACGCAGTATTTT. It specifies CASSPPGLTDTQYF.